The T cell receptor (beta chain) described here comes from a study of T cell repertoires in cytomegalovirus infection (dated by TCRdb to between 2018 and 2021). Looking at the study overall: Donor HLA type was relevant to the analysis, because carriage of CMV infection together with the matching HLA type was indicated by public TCR beta signatures. Broad study findings and their caveats: In the ex vivo response, HLA-C-restricted CMV-specific TCR beta clonotypes were dominant, and in two of eight donors the single most frequent clonotype came from this HLA-C-restricted group. Cumulative frequency of public TCR beta family members discriminated carriers of CMV infection plus the relevant HLA type in this cohort and an independent approximately 340-donor cohort.

Sequenced on an Illumina HiSeq 1500. The public reads were run again by TCRdb, first through fastp at Q25 and then through MiXCR, and only productive beta chains were kept. Duplicate CDR3 protein sequences are folded into a single record with the most common DNA and genes. Counted in this sample were about 180,000 distinct CDR3 sequences; 15% to 20% of them appeared once. Jointly, the top ten make up around 27% of the sample. The germline V gene sets CDR1 to MDHEN and CDR2 to SYDVKM. Germline trimming amounts to 6 bases on V and 2 bases on J, with 15 as the count of junction bases outside the gene matches. The CDR3 measures 19 amino acids from cysteine to phenylalanine. Only CDR3 DNA remains: 57 bases, in frame from the first base. A note on this clonotype: Its recognized antigen is unknown. No base qualities exist here, and no much larger clone lies one base off it.

Sequencing was done on a sample of CD8+ T cells from PBMCs. This sequence uses TRBV28 and TRBJ2-3; TRBD1 lines up with 12 middle nucleotides. The receptor's source is a human donor in good health (CMV status not recorded). Some clones in this sample may be carry-over from other donors' samples. The CDR3 here reads CASRRPGQGASTLTDTQYF. The nucleotides are TGTGCCAGCAGACGTCCGGGACAGGGGGCTTCCACCCTCACAGATACGCAGTATTTT.